This TCR beta chain came from a study of CD8 T cells in ankylosing spondylitis. The study, taken as a whole, reports: Disease-linked clones, CD8+, were relatively rare in peripheral blood. Some of the motif variants had earlier been found in reactive arthritis patients' fluid and blood. Enrichment of disease-linked clones was reportedly significant in matched ankylosing spondylitis synovial fluid. Ankylosing spondylitis blood seemed to carry a telltale TCR beta motif made of roughly eight highly homologous variants.

Comments on this clonotype: What it binds is unknown.

TCRdb re-analysed the 5' RACE reads in MiXCR, keeping a single row per CDR3 protein. The sample lists roughly 200,000 distinct CDR3 sequences, 20% to 30% occurring once. Between the trimmed V and J ends, which lost 5 bases and 0 bases, there was a span of 14 bases. The CDR3 runs 14 residues. Germline lookup yields CDR1 DFQATT and CDR2 SNEGSKA (reference sequence). The gene calls are TRBV20-1 and TRBJ2-7, with a possible D match to TRBD1 (6 bases). This receptor was identified in a male donor with ankylosing spondylitis or in good health (not recorded which). The material sequenced was blood, either unsorted or a sorted T cell fraction (not recorded which). CDR3 in amino acids: CSAVRQASSYEQYF. CDR3 nucleotides: TGCAGTGCTGTAAGACAGGCAAGCTCCTACGAGCAGTACTTC.